These 22 T cell receptor beta chains were all obtained from the same sample, sequenced in a study of blood T cell repertoires in COVID-19. Clones were read by immunoSEQ multiplex PCR, and TCRdb kept only the in-frame ones, dropping some. The sample records tens of thousands of clones, about three quarters being singletons. Sequenced material: peripheral blood. The receptor source for this set is a man aged 30 to 45 with COVID-19, enrolled during active disease.

The rearrangement joins TRBV19 to TRBJ1-2; D unresolved. This CDR3 region has 15 residues. CDR1 is LNHDA and CDR2 is SQIVND in the germline V gene (reference sequence). Trimming stripped 6 bases from V and 4 bases from J, with 18 bases between. Here the CDR3 reads CASRLSRGGLYGYTF. The CDR3 DNA is TGTGCCAGTAGGTTGTCACGGGGTGGCCTCTATGGCTACACCTTC.

The chain joins TRBV5-1 to TRBJ1-4; maybe TRBD1 (6 bases). CDR1 is SGHRS and CDR2 is YFSETQ in the germline V gene. V was cut by 0 bases and J by 3 bases, with 12 bases left in between. The CDR3 has 16 amino acids. The CDR3 sequence is CASSLAVRTANEKLFF. In nucleotides, the CDR3 is TGCGCCAGCAGCTTGGCCGTCAGGACAGCTAATGAAAAACTGTTTTTT.

The CDR3 here is CASSPARSNQPQHF. CDR3 bases: TGTGCCAGCTCACCAGCCAGGAGCAATCAGCCCCAGCATTTT. The chain links TRBV18 to TRBJ1-5; D call uncertain. Germline values: CDR1 KGHSH, CDR2 LQKENI. V lost 2 bases to trimming and J lost 1 base, with 6 bases between them. This CDR3 comprises 14 residues.

The chain is built from TRBV5-5 and TRBJ2-1; 10 positions agree with TRBD2. Germline values: CDR1 SGHKS, CDR2 YYEKEE (reference sequence). The CDR3 is 17 amino acids. The V and J ends lost 1 base and 5 bases, in that order; junction bases with no gene match: 9. CDR3 nucleotide sequence: TGTGCCAGCAGCTTGAGCGGGAGGGCCAAGCGTCACAATGAGCAGTTCTTC. Encoded protein: CASSLSGRAKRHNEQFF.

The rearrangement links TRBV30 to TRBJ2-7, with D perhaps matching TRBD2 (6 bases). With 2 bases removed from V and 5 bases from J, the gap between germline ends came to 13 bases. The CDR3 spans 13 residues. Germline CDR1 and CDR2: GTSNPN and SVGIG (reference sequence). CDR3 in DNA: TGTGCCTGGAGTTTCCGACTAGTCGACGAGCAGTACTTC. Residues: CAWSFRLVDEQYF.

The chain joins TRBV10-3 to TRBJ2-3; D perhaps matches TRBD2 (7 bases). The V end lost 3 bases, the J end lost 4 bases, and 14 bases lay between the germline ends. Germline CDR1 ENHRY, CDR2 SYGVKD. The CDR3 spans 15 residues. Here the CDR3 reads CAISDPGGRADTQYF. In DNA form, the CDR3 reads TGTGCCATCAGTGATCCGGGGGGCAGGGCAGATACGCAGTATTTT.

The gene calls are TRBV7-9 and TRBJ2-7; 8 positions match TRBD1. Germline loops: CDR1 SEHNR, CDR2 FQNEAQ (reference sequence). The junction had 5 bases not matched to a gene; V was cut back by 2 bases and J by 5 bases. The CDR3 sequence is 14 residues long. In DNA form, the CDR3 reads TGTGCCAGCAGCTTAAGGGCAGGGGGCGACGAGCAGTACTTC. As protein: CASSLRAGGDEQYF.

This clone was counted between two and nine times. V and J are TRBV28 and TRBJ1-6, with D hard to call. Per the germline V gene, CDR1 is MDHEN and CDR2 is SYDVKM. Trimming left V 4 bases short and J 5 bases short, with 15 bases between. CDR3 size: 16 residues. Here the CDR3 DNA reads TGTGCCAGCAGTTCCCCGTACAGATCTGATAATTCACCCCTCCACTTT. Protein: CASSSPYRSDNSPLHF.

The V call is TRBV4-1, the J call TRBJ1-5; D possibly corresponds to TRBD1 (5 bases). The germline gives CDR1 MGHRA, CDR2 YSYEKL. The CDR3 is 15 residues long. V was trimmed by 3 bases and J by 0 bases, leaving 9 bases between them. DNA for the CDR3: TGCGCCAGCAGCCAGACAGATTATAGCAATCAGCCCCAGCATTTT. Translation gives CASSQTDYSNQPQHF.

V is TRBV3-1 (or the pseudogene TRBV3-2) and J is TRBJ2-2; D not certain. The V end was cut by 6 bases, the J end by 3 bases, with 11 bases between. CDR3 length: 14 residues. CDR1 LGHDT and CDR2 YNNKEL come from the germline V gene (reference sequence). CDR3 in amino acids: CASSLALYTGELFF. The CDR3 bases are TGTGCCAGCAGTCTTGCACTATACACCGGGGAGCTGTTTTTT.

V and J are TRBV6-1 and TRBJ1-2; perhaps TRBD1 as D (5 bases). V shed 2 bases and J shed 4 bases, with 17 bases lying between them. This CDR3 has 16 amino acids. Germline CDR1 MNHNS, CDR2 SASEGT. This CDR3 reads CASSEYQGPGGYGYTF. The CDR3 DNA reads TGTGCCAGCAGTGAATATCAGGGCCCTGGTGGCTATGGCTACACCTTC.

This chain joins TRBV11-2 and TRBJ2-7; D is possibly TRBD2 (5 bases). V was clipped by 5 bases and J by 2 bases, with 13 bases between them. The CDR3 contains 14 residues. Germline-derived CDR1 and CDR2 are SGHAT and FQNNGV. The CDR3 DNA follows: TGTGCCAGCAGCCCCTTCTCGGGGACCTACGAGCAGTACTTC. It specifies CASSPFSGTYEQYF.

The chain joins TRBV19 to TRBJ2-1, with 10 nucleotides matching TRBD2. This CDR3 spans 15 amino acids. Germline assignment: CDR1 LNHDA and CDR2 SQIVND (reference sequence). The ends lost 5 bases at V and 5 bases at J; junction bases unmatched: 6. This CDR3 reads CASSARTSGNNEQFF. The CDR3 DNA reads as TGTGCCAGTAGTGCTCGGACTAGCGGAAACAATGAGCAGTTCTTC.

The chain uses TRBV18 and TRBJ2-3, with 7 bases identical to TRBD2. Trimming cost V 3 bases and J 4 bases; bases outside gene matches: 4. Germline assignment: CDR1 KGHSH and CDR2 LQKENI. This CDR3 is built from 14 residues. Here the CDR3 reads CASSPVRESDTQYF. The CDR3 coding sequence is TGTGCCAGCTCACCGGTGCGGGAGTCAGATACGCAGTATTTT. Full variable domain (missing parts from reference TRBV18 and TRBJ2-3): NAGVMQNPRHLVRRRGQEARLRCSPMKGHSHVYWYRQLPEEGLKFMVYLQKENIIDESGMPKERFSAEFPKEGPSILRIQQVVRGDSAAYFCASSPVRESDTQYFGPGTRLTVL.

This chain links TRBV7-9 with TRBJ2-7; 7 nucleotides align to TRBD1. The germline CDR1 and CDR2 sequences are SEHNR and FQNEAQ (reference sequence). The CDR3 extends over 15 amino acids. V was pared by 5 bases and J by 3 bases, with 10 bases of the junction left unmatched. CDR3 protein: CASSTQTGFNYEQYF. The DNA of the CDR3 is TGTGCCAGCAGCACCCAGACAGGGTTTAACTACGAGCAGTACTTC.

The chain recombines TRBV4-1 with TRBJ1-1; 10 nucleotides align to TRBD1. The V gene's germline CDR1 is MGHRA and CDR2 YSYEKL. The CDR3 is made up of 15 amino acids. Trimming removed 5 bases from V and 4 bases from J; junction bases left unmatched: 7. CDR3 sequence reads: CASSWTGGVLTEAFF. CDR3 in DNA: TGCGCCAGCAGCTGGACAGGGGGGGTACTCACTGAAGCTTTCTTT.

The V call is TRBV11-2, the J call TRBJ2-5; 8 bases are shared with TRBD2. V lost 0 bases to trimming and J lost 2 bases; unmatched junction nucleotides: 11. This CDR3 is built from 18 residues. The germline CDR1 and CDR2 sequences are SGHAT and FQNNGV. This chain's CDR3 is CASSLDRPQLAEQETQYF. The CDR3, as DNA: TGTGCCAGCAGCTTAGATAGGCCCCAACTAGCGGAGCAAGAGACCCAGTACTTC. The full variable domain, completed using reference TRBV11-2 and TRBJ2-5, is EAGVAQSPRYKIIEKRQSVAFWCNPISGHATLYWYQQILGQGPKLLIQFQNNGVVDDSQLPKDRFSAERLKGVDSTLKIQPAKLEDSAVYLCASSLDRPQLAEQETQYFGPGTRLLVL.

V gene TRBV6-1 combines with J gene TRBJ2-1; D unclear. The germline V gene encodes CDR1 MNHNS and CDR2 SASEGT. There are 16 residues in the CDR3. The V end lost 3 bases, the J end lost 7 bases, and 19 bases lay between the germline ends. The CDR3 region has the DNA TGTGCCAGCAGTGATGCGGCCCTGCTGCAAAGGAATGAGCAGTTCTTC. As protein: CASSDAALLQRNEQFF.

This clone has a handful of counts. V usage is TRBV4-3 and J usage is TRBJ2-3; D gene uncertain. V lost 0 bases, J lost 4 bases, and 8 bases lay in between. Germline values: CDR1 LGHNA, CDR2 YSLEER. The CDR3 has 14 amino acids. The DNA of the CDR3 is TGCGCCAGCAGCCAAGATCTAGAAGCAGATACGCAGTATTTT. Translation: CASSQDLEADTQYF.

The V call is TRBV28, the J call TRBJ2-7, with 7 bases matching TRBD2. CDR1 is MDHEN, CDR2 SYDVKM, per germline. There are 14 residues in the CDR3. The junction had 7 bases not matched to a gene; V was cut back by 6 bases and J by 2 bases. CDR3 nucleotide sequence: TGTGCCAGCAGCATTGGGACTACCCCCTACGAGCAGTACTTC. It codes for CASSIGTTPYEQYF. The full variable domain, completed using reference TRBV28 and TRBJ2-7, is DVKVTQSSRYLVKRTGEKVFLECVQDMDHENMFWYRQDPGLGLRLIYFSYDVKMKEKGDIPEGYSVSREKKERFSLILESASTNQTSMYLCASSIGTTPYEQYFGPGTRLTVT.

The chain carries TRBV5-3 and TRBJ2-7, with 13 bases fitting TRBD2. TRBV5-3 is known as an ORF, though its function is uncertain. V was pared by 2 bases and J by 3 bases, with 8 bases of the junction left unmatched. The CDR3 is 17 amino acids. This CDR3 is CARSFGLAGVRHYEQYF. CDR3 bases: TGTGCCAGAAGCTTTGGACTAGCGGGAGTGAGGCACTACGAGCAGTACTTC.

This clone has a handful of counts. The J gene is TRBJ2-7, the V gene TRBV11-3, with a tentative D call TRBD1 (5 bases). The CDR3 is made up of 14 amino acids. Trimming pared 2 bases from V and 3 bases from J, leaving 11 bases between. Germline CDR1 is SGHNT and CDR2 is YENEEA. CDR3 loop: CASSLFSDSYEQYF. In DNA, the CDR3 is TGTGCCAGCAGCTTATTTTCAGACAGCTACGAGCAGTACTTC.